This record looks at one T cell receptor beta chain sequence and its context. It was during active infection that Seattle patients were enrolled and then longitudinally followed. These data are taken from a study of blood T cell repertoires in COVID-19. Whole-study context: The United States, Italy and Spain provided the acute and convalescent COVID-19 samples. From T cells, B-cell-depleted T cells, or PBMCs came the material, which was cDNA or gDNA.

The V segment lost 4 bases and the J segment 0 bases; nucleotides outside the gene matches: 12. From germline, CDR1 is SGDLS and CDR2 YYNGEE. The CDR3 totals 18 residues. Clones were read by immunoSEQ multiplex PCR, and TCRdb kept only the in-frame ones, dropping some. The table lists some 520,000 clones, about 88% of them singletons. This chain connects TRBV9 to TRBJ1-3; 8 bases map to TRBD1. This clonotype was obtained from a man between 18 and 35 years old with COVID-19, enrolled during active disease. The sequenced sample consisted of peripheral blood. This CDR3 is CASSPRPGTGFSGNTIYF. The CDR3 nucleotides are TGTGCCAGCAGCCCCCGTCCCGGGACAGGATTCTCTGGAAACACCATATATTTT.